A single T cell receptor beta chain is shown here with its context. This CDR3 has 16 amino acids. Germline CDR1 is SGHVS and CDR2 is FNYEAQ. V shed 4 bases, J shed 2 bases, and the junction held 10 bases outside the gene matches. In the source study's methods: Estimates of nucleated cell counts were drawn from the amplification of reference gene primers. Libraries were prepared by immunoSEQ multiplex PCR; TCRdb keeps only in-frame clonotypes and omits some of them. The V and J calls and the clone size are those of that table, but D and trimming were determined from the DNA. The repertoire holds a few hundred thousand clones, with roughly 90% as singletons. The entry originates in a study of blood T cell repertoires in COVID-19.

This clonotype was sampled from a young woman who had recovered from COVID-19. Source material: PBMCs or T cells enriched from blood (not recorded which). The chain joins TRBV7-6 to TRBJ2-7, with TRBD2 matching 8 bases. As DNA, the CDR3 is TGTGCCAGCAGCTCCGGAGTAGCGGGGATCCCCTACGAGCAGTACTTC. It specifies CASSSGVAGIPYEQYF.